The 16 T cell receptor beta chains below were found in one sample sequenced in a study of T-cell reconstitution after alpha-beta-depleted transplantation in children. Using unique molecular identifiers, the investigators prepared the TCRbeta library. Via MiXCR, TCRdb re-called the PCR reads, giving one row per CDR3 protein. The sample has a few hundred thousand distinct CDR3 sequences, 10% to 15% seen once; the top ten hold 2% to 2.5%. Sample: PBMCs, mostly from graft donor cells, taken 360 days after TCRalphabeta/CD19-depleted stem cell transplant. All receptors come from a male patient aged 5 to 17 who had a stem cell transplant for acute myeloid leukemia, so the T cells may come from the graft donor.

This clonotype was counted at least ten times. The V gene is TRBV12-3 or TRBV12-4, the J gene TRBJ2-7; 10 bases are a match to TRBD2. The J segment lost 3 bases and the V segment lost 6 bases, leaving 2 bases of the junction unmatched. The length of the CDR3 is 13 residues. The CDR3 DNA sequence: TGTGCCAGCAGGGTAGCGGGAGGCTACGAGCAGTACTTC. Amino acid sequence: CASRVAGGYEQYF.

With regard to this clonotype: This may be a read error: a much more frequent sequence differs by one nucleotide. CDR3 sequence: CASSVRGMNTEAFF. In nucleotides, the CDR3 is TGTGCCAGCAGTGTTAGGGGCATGAACACTGAAGCTTTCTTT. The rearrangement links TRBV27 to TRBJ1-1; D possibly corresponds to TRBD1 (5 bases). V dropped 5 bases and J dropped 0 bases, with 10 bases sitting between them. CDR3 length: 14 residues. Germline assignment: CDR1 MNHEY and CDR2 SMNVEV (reference sequence).

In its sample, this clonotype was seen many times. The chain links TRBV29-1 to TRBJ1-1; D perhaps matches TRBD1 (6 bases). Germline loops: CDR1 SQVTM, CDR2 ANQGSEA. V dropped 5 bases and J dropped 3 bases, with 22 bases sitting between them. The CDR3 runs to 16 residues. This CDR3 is CSVHGINRVSDTEAFF. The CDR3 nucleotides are TGCAGCGTTCACGGCATCAACAGGGTTAGTGACACTGAAGCTTTCTTT.

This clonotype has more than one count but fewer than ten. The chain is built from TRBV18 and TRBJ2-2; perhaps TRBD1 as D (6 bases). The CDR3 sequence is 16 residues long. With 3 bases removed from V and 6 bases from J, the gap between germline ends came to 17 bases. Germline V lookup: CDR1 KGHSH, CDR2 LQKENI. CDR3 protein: CASSPIHPSGAGELFF. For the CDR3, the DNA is TGTGCCAGCTCACCCATCCACCCATCAGGGGCCGGGGAGCTGTTTTTT.

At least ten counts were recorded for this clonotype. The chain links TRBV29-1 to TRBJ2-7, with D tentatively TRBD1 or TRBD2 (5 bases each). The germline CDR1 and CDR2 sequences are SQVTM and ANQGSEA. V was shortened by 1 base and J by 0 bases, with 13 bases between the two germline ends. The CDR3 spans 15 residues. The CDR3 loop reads CSVEVRDRSSYEQYF. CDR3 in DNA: TGCAGCGTTGAAGTCCGGGACCGGAGCTCCTACGAGCAGTACTTC.

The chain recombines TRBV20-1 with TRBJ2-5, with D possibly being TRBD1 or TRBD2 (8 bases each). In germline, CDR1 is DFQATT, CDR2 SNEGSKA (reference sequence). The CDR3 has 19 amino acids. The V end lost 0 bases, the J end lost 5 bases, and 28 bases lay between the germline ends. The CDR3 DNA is TGCAGTGCTAGAGACCTCGGACAGGGTCTTCGGGAGGGCCTGGAGACCCAGTACTTC. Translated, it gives CSARDLGQGLREGLETQYF.

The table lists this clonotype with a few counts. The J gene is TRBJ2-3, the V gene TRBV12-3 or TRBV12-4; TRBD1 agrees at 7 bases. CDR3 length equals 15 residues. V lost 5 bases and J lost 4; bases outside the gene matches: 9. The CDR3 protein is CASSLLPDRPDTQYF. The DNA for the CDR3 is TGTGCCAGCAGTCTCTTACCGGACAGGCCAGATACGCAGTATTTT.

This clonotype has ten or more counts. The DNA of the CDR3 is TGTGCCAGCAGCCCCTCAGGGGGACTCGAGCAGTACTTC. Protein: CASSPSGGLEQYF. The V and J genes are TRBV3-1 and TRBJ2-7; D is perhaps TRBD1 (7 bases). Germline CDR1 LGHDT, CDR2 YNNKEL (reference sequence). V gave up 4 bases and J gave up 6 bases, with 13 bases separating them. CDR3 size: 13 residues.

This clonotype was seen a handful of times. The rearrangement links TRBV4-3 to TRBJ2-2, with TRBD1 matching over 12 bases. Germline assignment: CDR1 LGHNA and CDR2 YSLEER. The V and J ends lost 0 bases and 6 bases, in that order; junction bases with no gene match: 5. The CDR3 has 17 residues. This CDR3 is CASSQDRGQGAAGELFF. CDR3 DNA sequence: TGCGCCAGCAGCCAAGATCGGGGACAGGGGGCAGCCGGGGAGCTGTTTTTT.

Here the CDR3 reads CASSYGTPLTTYEQYF. The CDR3 region has the DNA TGTGCCAGCAGCTACGGGACCCCCCTCACCACCTACGAGCAGTACTTC. The V gene is TRBV14, the J gene TRBJ2-7, with D perhaps given as TRBD1 or TRBD2 (5 bases each). V lost 5 bases and J 2 bases, leaving 19 bases between the germline ends. Germline V gene lookup returns CDR1 SGHDN and CDR2 FVKESK. The CDR3 consists of 16 residues.

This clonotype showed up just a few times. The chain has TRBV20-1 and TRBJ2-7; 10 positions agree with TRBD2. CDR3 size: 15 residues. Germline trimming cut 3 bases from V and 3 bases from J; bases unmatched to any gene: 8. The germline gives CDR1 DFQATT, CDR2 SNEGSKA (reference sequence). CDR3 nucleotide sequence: TGCAGTGCTAGGGATCTAGCGGGAGTTTACTACGAGCAGTACTTC. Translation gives CSARDLAGVYYEQYF.

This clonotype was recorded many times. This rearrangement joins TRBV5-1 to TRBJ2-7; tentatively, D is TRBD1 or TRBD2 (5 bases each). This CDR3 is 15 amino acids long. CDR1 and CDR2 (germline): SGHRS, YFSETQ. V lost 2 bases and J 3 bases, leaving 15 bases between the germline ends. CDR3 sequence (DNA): TGCGCCAGCAGCTTCCTCGGGACGGAGCGCTACGAGCAGTACTTC. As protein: CASSFLGTERYEQYF.

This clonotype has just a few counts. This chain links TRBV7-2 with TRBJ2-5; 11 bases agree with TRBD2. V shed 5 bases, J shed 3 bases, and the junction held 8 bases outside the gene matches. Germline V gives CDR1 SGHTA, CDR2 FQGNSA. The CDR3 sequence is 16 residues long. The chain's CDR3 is CASSNPGLAAKETQYF. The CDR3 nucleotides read TGTGCCAGCAGCAACCCGGGACTAGCGGCGAAAGAGACCCAGTACTTC. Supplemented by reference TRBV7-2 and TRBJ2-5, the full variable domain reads GAGVSQSPSNKVTEKGKDVELRCDPISGHTALYWYRQSLGQGLEFLIYFQGNSAPDKSGLPSDRFSAERTGGSVSTLTIQRTQQEDSAVYLCASSNPGLAAKETQYFGPGTRLLVL.

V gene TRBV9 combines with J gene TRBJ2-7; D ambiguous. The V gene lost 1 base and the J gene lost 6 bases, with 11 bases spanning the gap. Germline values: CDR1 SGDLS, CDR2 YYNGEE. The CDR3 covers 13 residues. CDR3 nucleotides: TGTGCCAGCAGCGTAAGGAGTGGGTCCGAGCAGTACTTC. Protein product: CASSVRSGSEQYF.

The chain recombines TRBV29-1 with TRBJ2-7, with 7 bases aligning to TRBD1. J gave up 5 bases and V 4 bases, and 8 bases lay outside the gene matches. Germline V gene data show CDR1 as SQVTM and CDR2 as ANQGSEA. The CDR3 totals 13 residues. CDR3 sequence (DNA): TGCAGCGTTGTAGTGCCAGGGGGTAACGAGCAGTACTTC. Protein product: CSVVVPGGNEQYF.

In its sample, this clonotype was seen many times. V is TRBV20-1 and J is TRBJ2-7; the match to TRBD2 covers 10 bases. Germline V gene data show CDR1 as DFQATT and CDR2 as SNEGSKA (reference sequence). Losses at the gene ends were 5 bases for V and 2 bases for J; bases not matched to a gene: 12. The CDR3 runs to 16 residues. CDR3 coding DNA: TGCAGTGCTGACGAAACCTCTAGCGGGAGCACCTACGAGCAGTACTTC. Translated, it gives CSADETSSGSTYEQYF.